The 29 T cell receptor beta chains given below trace back to one sample, sequenced in a study of T-cell reconstitution after alpha-beta-depleted transplantation in children. Molecular barcoding with unique molecular identifiers was used for the TCRbeta library. One entry per CDR3 protein results from TCRdb running MiXCR on the PCR reads. The sample lists 350,000 to 450,000 distinct CDR3 sequences; approximately 20% were seen once. The input for sequencing was PBMCs from the stem cell graft donor, taken from the stem cell graft. These receptors all come from a human donor who donated a stem cell graft to a child with acute myeloid leukemia.

This clonotype came up many times. The CDR3 region has the DNA TGCAGCGTTGAGGGGTGGCAGAGGAGCTCCTACGAGCAGTACTTC. Translated, it gives CSVEGWQRSSYEQYF. The chain has TRBV29-1 and TRBJ2-7; D remains unclear. CDR1 is SQVTM, CDR2 ANQGSEA, per germline. The CDR3 contains 15 residues. Between the trimmed V and J ends, which lost 3 bases and 0 bases, there was a span of 15 bases.

V usage is TRBV7-2 and J usage is TRBJ2-1; D remains unclear. The CDR3 is 13 residues long. The germline V gene encodes CDR1 SGHTA and CDR2 FQGNSA. With 3 bases removed from V and 5 bases from J, the gap between germline ends came to 8 bases. The CDR3 protein is CASSFGMNNEQFF. In DNA, the CDR3 is TGTGCCAGCAGCTTCGGCATGAACAATGAGCAGTTCTTC.

The genes are TRBV7-9 and TRBJ2-4; 9 bases fit TRBD1. The J segment lost 7 bases and the V segment lost 8 bases, leaving 3 bases of the junction unmatched. Germline V CDR1 and CDR2: SEHNR, FQNEAQ (reference sequence). There are 12 residues in the CDR3. CDR3 DNA sequence: TGTGCCAGCGAGACAGGGGGGAACATTCAGTACTTC. Its translation: CASETGGNIQYF.

This clonotype was seen a handful of times. J is TRBJ2-2 and V is TRBV12-3 or TRBV12-4; the D gene is possibly TRBD1 (5 bases). V dropped 7 bases and J dropped 1 base, with 10 bases sitting between them. The CDR3 extends over 14 amino acids. CDR3 in DNA: TGTGCCAGCACCTCTGACAGGAACACCGGGGAGCTGTTTTTT. Translating it yields CASTSDRNTGELFF.

The rearrangement joins TRBV12-3 or TRBV12-4 to TRBJ2-1; tentative D call: TRBD1 (6 bases). The CDR3 totals 14 residues. The V end was cut by 6 bases, the J end by 3 bases, with 12 bases between. This CDR3 reads CASSQGFLYNEQFF. CDR3 in DNA: TGTGCCAGCAGCCAGGGGTTCCTCTACAATGAGCAGTTCTTC.

This chain joins TRBV24-1 and TRBJ1-3; D remains unclear. V was cut by 5 bases and J by 6 bases, with 13 bases left in between. CDR1 is KGHDR and CDR2 is SFDVKD in the germline V gene. The CDR3 loop spans 14 amino acids. CDR3 residues: CATSVPDGKNTIYF. The CDR3 DNA reads TGTGCCACCAGTGTCCCGGACGGAAAAAACACCATATATTTT.

The chain is built from TRBV6-5 and TRBJ1-4, with D possibly matching TRBD1 (6 bases). V gave up 4 bases and J gave up 8 bases, with 20 bases separating them. CDR1 and CDR2 from the germline V gene are MNHEY and SVGAGI. The CDR3 spans 16 residues. This chain's CDR3 is CASSFTNRVYQEKLFF. The CDR3 nucleotides read TGTGCCAGCAGTTTCACGAACAGGGTTTACCAGGAAAAACTGTTTTTT.

The chain employs TRBV29-1 and TRBJ2-1; 10 nucleotides line up with TRBD2. J was trimmed by 7 bases and V by 3 bases; bases with no gene match: 6. The V gene's germline CDR1 is SQVTM and CDR2 ANQGSEA. The CDR3 runs to 14 residues. The CDR3, as DNA: TGCAGCGTTGATACTAGCGGGACGAGGAATGAGCAGTTCTTC. Translating gives CSVDTSGTRNEQFF.

This clonotype was observed a handful of times. The rearrangement links TRBV30 to TRBJ1-3; D gene uncertain. CDR3 length equals 15 residues. V was shortened by 0 bases and J by 0 bases, with 9 bases between the two germline ends. Germline CDR1 and CDR2: GTSNPN and SVGIG (reference sequence). The DNA of the CDR3 is TGTGCCTGGAGTGTACACCCAATCTCTGGAAACACCATATATTTT. Amino acid sequence: CAWSVHPISGNTIYF.

This clonotype was found a few times. This rearrangement joins TRBV10-1 to TRBJ2-7, with 8 bases aligning to TRBD2. The CDR3 runs to 15 residues. From germline, CDR1 is WNHNN and CDR2 SYGVQD (reference sequence). V was pared by 3 bases and J by 6 bases, with 10 bases of the junction left unmatched. The CDR3 DNA follows: TGCGCCAGCAGTGACTTCCGGGAGGGCCTGGGCGAGCAGTACTTC. This encodes CASSDFREGLGEQYF.

This clonotype has only a few counts. V and J are TRBV12-3 or TRBV12-4 and TRBJ2-1; a possible D gene is TRBD1 (6 bases). CDR3 length: 15 residues. The V gene lost 4 bases and the J gene lost 0 bases, with 10 bases spanning the gap. CDR3 DNA sequence: TGTGCCAGCAGTTCGGACAGAAACTCCTACAATGAGCAGTTCTTC. It yields the protein CASSSDRNSYNEQFF.

This clonotype was picked up many times. The gene calls are TRBV12-3 or TRBV12-4 and TRBJ2-2; 8 nucleotides line up with TRBD2. V lost 5 bases, J lost 1 base, and 3 bases stayed unmatched. The CDR3 loop spans 15 amino acids. CDR3 loop: CASSQLAENTGELFF. CDR3 nucleotide sequence: TGTGCCAGCAGTCAACTAGCGGAGAACACCGGGGAGCTGTTTTTT.

J is TRBJ2-1 and V is TRBV20-1; D perhaps matches TRBD2 (6 bases). From germline, CDR1 is DFQATT and CDR2 SNEGSKA (reference sequence). The CDR3 totals 12 residues. V lost 1 base and J 7 bases, leaving 8 bases between the germline ends. CDR3 sequence reads: CSARGGENEQFF. DNA of the CDR3: TGCAGTGCTAGAGGCGGGGAGAATGAGCAGTTCTTC.

This rearrangement joins TRBV12-3 or TRBV12-4 to TRBJ1-5; D unresolved. This CDR3 region has 15 residues. The ends were cut back, 1 base at V and 9 bases at J, with 16 bases in the middle. In DNA form, the CDR3 reads TGTGCCAGCAGTTTAGATAGGGCCACGATGTCGCCCCAGCATTTT. Amino acids: CASSLDRATMSPQHF.

The gene calls are TRBV29-1 and TRBJ2-1; the D is unclear. The CDR3 totals 14 residues. Deletions cut 2 bases from V and 0 bases from J, with 8 bases between. The germline CDR1 and CDR2 sequences are SQVTM and ANQGSEA. The CDR3 sequence is CSVEYGSSYNEQFF. Written as DNA, the CDR3 is TGCAGCGTTGAATACGGTAGCTCCTACAATGAGCAGTTCTTC.

The gene calls are TRBV20-1 and TRBJ2-2; D call uncertain. CDR3 length: 15 amino acids. Per the germline V gene, CDR1 is DFQATT and CDR2 is SNEGSKA (reference sequence). Trimming cost V 2 bases and J 0 bases, with 10 bases left between them. As DNA, the CDR3 is TGCAGTGCTAGACCCAGGAAACCGAACACCGGGGAGCTGTTTTTT. Its translation is CSARPRKPNTGELFF.

The chain has TRBV3-1 and TRBJ1-1, with D hard to call. The CDR3 is 13 amino acids. Germline V lookup: CDR1 LGHDT, CDR2 YNNKEL (reference sequence). The ends were cut back, 1 base at V and 11 bases at J, with 14 bases in the middle. For the CDR3, the DNA is TGTGCCAGCAGCCAAGGTTCAGGAGGGAGCGCTTTCTTT. Its protein is CASSQGSGGSAFF. The whole variable domain, filled in from reference TRBV3-1 and TRBJ1-1, reads DTAVSQTPKYLVTQMGNDKSIKCEQNLGHDTMYWYKQDSKKFLKIMFSYNNKELIINETVPNRFSPKSPDKAHLNLHINSLELGDSAVYFCASSQGSGGSAFFGQGTRLTVV.

The V and J genes are TRBV7-9 and TRBJ2-1; 14 bases line up with TRBD2. There are 16 residues in the CDR3. Germline V gene lookup returns CDR1 SEHNR and CDR2 FQNEAQ (reference sequence). The ends lost 7 bases at V and 6 bases at J; junction bases unmatched: 8. CDR3 sequence (DNA): TGTGCCAGCAACAAGAATGGACTAGCGGGAGGCAATGAGCAGTTCTTC. The encoded protein is CASNKNGLAGGNEQFF. The full variable domain, in which reference TRBV7-9 and TRBJ2-1 provide the parts outside the CDR3, is DTGVSQNPRHKITKRGQNVTFRCDPISEHNRLYWYRQTLGQGPEFLTYFQNEAQLEKSRLLSDRFSAERPKGSFSTLEIQRTEQGDSAMYLCASNKNGLAGGNEQFFGPGTRLTVL.

V is TRBV7-9 and J is TRBJ2-1; D uncertain. The CDR3 sequence is 16 residues long. Per the germline V gene, CDR1 is SEHNR and CDR2 is FQNEAQ (reference sequence). Trimming shortened V by 5 bases and J by 4 bases, and 18 bases separated the two germline ends. CDR3 protein: CASSTTKTTKYNEQFF. CDR3 bases: TGTGCCAGCAGCACAACCAAAACGACCAAATACAATGAGCAGTTCTTC.

CDR3 in amino acids: CSARGGLAGVTGELFF. For the CDR3, the DNA is TGCAGTGCTAGAGGGGGACTAGCGGGAGTCACCGGGGAGCTGTTTTTT. This chain uses TRBV20-1 with TRBJ2-2; TRBD2 matches at 14 bases. CDR1 and CDR2 (germline): DFQATT, SNEGSKA (reference sequence). The length of the CDR3 is 16 residues. V was pared by 1 base and J by 4 bases, with 2 bases of the junction left unmatched.

This clonotype was detected ten times or more. The V gene is TRBV20-1, the J gene TRBJ1-2, with TRBD1 matching over 8 bases. This CDR3 contains 14 residues. CDR1 is DFQATT, CDR2 SNEGSKA, per germline (reference sequence). V gave up 1 base and J gave up 7 bases; unmatched junction bases: 8. This chain's CDR3 is CSARGQGAYFGYTF. The CDR3 DNA reads as TGCAGTGCTAGAGGGCAGGGGGCTTACTTTGGCTACACCTTC.

There are a few counts of this clonotype. V usage is TRBV20-1 and J usage is TRBJ1-2; 7 bases line up with TRBD1. The CDR3 loop spans 13 amino acids. Per germline, CDR1 DFQATT and CDR2 SNEGSKA (reference sequence). The V segment lost 1 base and the J segment 6 bases; nucleotides outside the gene matches: 5. The DNA of the CDR3 is TGCAGTGCTAGAGCCGGCCAGGGGGATGGCTACACCTTC. It yields the protein CSARAGQGDGYTF.

This clonotype has a count of ten or more. The J gene is TRBJ2-7, the V gene TRBV29-1, with D possibly being TRBD1 (6 bases). V was pared by 3 bases and J by 5 bases, with 11 bases between. The CDR3 has 12 amino acids. Germline V gene data show CDR1 as SQVTM and CDR2 as ANQGSEA. The CDR3 DNA follows: TGCAGCGTTGAGTCTGGGGGCGACGAGCAGTACTTC. Translating gives CSVESGGDEQYF.

The CDR3 spells CSAHEREAYNEQFF. CDR3 nucleotides: TGCAGTGCCCACGAGCGGGAGGCTTACAATGAGCAGTTCTTC. The J gene is TRBJ2-1, the V gene TRBV20-1, with 9 bases identical to TRBD2. This CDR3 region has 14 residues. The germline V gene encodes CDR1 DFQATT and CDR2 SNEGSKA (reference sequence). V was pared by 6 bases and J by 4 bases, with 7 bases of the junction left unmatched.

The chain combines TRBV28 with TRBJ1-4, with a tentative D call TRBD1 (5 bases). The germline V gene has CDR1 MDHEN and CDR2 SYDVKM. V was pared by 3 bases and J by 8 bases, with 7 bases between. The CDR3 spans 12 residues. The CDR3 sequence is CASSLGTEKLFF. CDR3 nucleotides: TGTGCCAGCAGTTTGGGGACCGAAAAACTGTTTTTT.

This clonotype was seen at least ten times. The chain links TRBV6-5 to TRBJ1-2, with 8 nucleotides matching TRBD1. This CDR3 has 12 residues. J gave up 9 bases and V 6 bases, and 6 bases lay outside the gene matches. Germline V gene sequence: CDR1 MNHEY, CDR2 SVGAGI. CDR3 sequence reads: CASRPRTGSYTF. CDR3 bases: TGTGCCAGCAGACCCAGGACAGGGAGCTACACCTTC.

The chain has TRBV5-1 and TRBJ2-1; 10 nucleotides align to TRBD2. Looked up from germline, CDR1 is SGHRS and CDR2 is YFSETQ. The V gene end was trimmed by 4 bases and the J gene end by 7 bases; junction bases not matched to a gene: 8. CDR3 length: 15 amino acids. The CDR3 region has the DNA TGCGCCAGCAGCGGCAGCGGGAGGGCCGGTAATGAGCAGTTCTTC. Amino acid sequence: CASSGSGRAGNEQFF.

This clonotype was counted ten times or more. The chain links TRBV29-1 to TRBJ2-7; 12 positions match TRBD2. Germline lookup yields CDR1 SQVTM and CDR2 ANQGSEA. J was trimmed by 0 bases and V by 6 bases; bases with no gene match: 3. The CDR3 length is 14 residues. CDR3 protein: CSVETSGSSYEQYF. The CDR3 bases are TGCAGCGTCGAGACTAGCGGGAGCTCCTACGAGCAGTACTTC.

This clonotype is a singleton in its sample. The rearrangement uses TRBV30 and TRBJ1-1; no reliable D call. This CDR3 is built from 11 residues. V lost 2 bases and J lost 4, with 5 bases in between. CDR1 GTSNPN and CDR2 SVGIG come from the germline V gene (reference sequence). The CDR3 here is CAWSHRTEAFF. CDR3 in DNA: TGTGCCTGGAGTCACCGCACTGAAGCTTTCTTT.